This T cell receptor beta chain was obtained from a study of T cell responses to AZD1222 COVID-19 vaccine. The germline V gene encodes CDR1 SGHDT and CDR2 YYEEEE. Trimming pared 1 base from V and 5 bases from J, leaving 7 bases between. The CDR3 is made up of 13 amino acids. Only in-frame clones appear in the TCRdb table, and some are missing; sequencing was by immunoSEQ multiplex PCR. Of about 140,000 clones in the sample, more than 85% were seen once. The source was peripheral blood, collected on day 0 of AZD1222 vaccination. This chain links TRBV5-6 with TRBJ2-4, with no clear D. The clonotype originates from an adult in good health. CDR3 protein: CASSLFVENIQYF. CDR3 nucleotide sequence: TGTGCCAGCAGCTTGTTCGTCGAAAACATTCAGTACTTC.